A selection of T cell receptor beta chains follows, all from one sample in a study of vaccination and CD4 T cells after COVID-19. From the PCR reads, TCRdb called clonotypes with MiXCR, one entry per CDR3 protein. Of 12,000 to 15,000 distinct CDR3 sequences in the sample, 73% were seen once. These receptors have no identified antigens. The material sequenced was CD4+ T cells from blood, cultured in vitro. The receptors here all came from a human donor who had recovered from COVID-19. Both conserved end residues are part of each CDR3. A D gene is named only where the DNA matches it firmly. Size is stated for part of the rows, as once, few or many counts, or as a class when the clone is expanded.

CATSRGAGGVRNTIYF TGTGCCACCAGCAGAGGGGCAGGGGGCGTGAGAAACACCATATATTTT 16 TRBJ1-3 TRBD1 once TRBV15
CARFRADTQYF TGTGCCAGATTTAGGGCAGATACGCAGTATTTT 11 TRBJ2-3 . . TRBV2
CATLTGSLGYTF TGTGCCACCCTGACAGGGTCGTTGGGCTACACCTTC 12 TRBJ1-2 TRBD1 . TRBV4-2
CASSLGAGAYEQYF TGTGCCAGCAGCTTAGGGGCGGGAGCCTACGAGCAGTACTTC 14 TRBJ2-7 TRBD2 few TRBV7-6
CASRLADPGELFF TGTGCCAGCAGACTAGCGGACCCCGGGGAGCTGTTTTTT 13 TRBJ2-2 TRBD2 few TRBV27
CASSPPIYGYTF TGTGCCAGCAGTCCTCCGATCTATGGCTACACCTTC 12 TRBJ1-2 . . TRBV6-1
CATTGEGTTEAFF TGTGCCACCACGGGGGAAGGCACCACTGAAGCTTTCTTT 13 TRBJ1-1 . . TRBV6-1
CASSLRQGGYSNQPQHF TGTGCCAGTAGTTTGCGACAGGGGGGTTATAGCAATCAGCCCCAGCATTTT 17 TRBJ1-5 TRBD1 few TRBV19
CASSLGPDDTQYF TGTGCCAGCAGCTTAGGACCCGACGATACGCAGTATTTT 13 TRBJ2-3 . . TRBV7-2
CASRWGQESTDTQYF TGTGCCAGCAGGTGGGGACAAGAGTCCACAGATACGCAGTATTTT 15 TRBJ2-3 . . TRBV7-6
CASSVEGQRHQPQHF TGTGCCAGCAGCGTAGAGGGACAGAGACATCAGCCCCAGCATTTT 15 TRBJ1-5 TRBD1 . TRBV9
CAWSVHQVDGYTF TGTGCCTGGAGTGTACATCAGGTTGACGGCTACACCTTC 13 TRBJ1-2 . . TRBV30
CASSSRLAGGGNEQFF TGTGCCAGCAGTTCCCGACTAGCGGGAGGGGGCAATGAGCAGTTCTTC 16 TRBJ2-1 TRBD2 . TRBV6-5
CASSLVGAGSNTEAFF TGTGCCAGCAGCTTAGTCGGCGCGGGGTCGAACACTGAAGCTTTCTTT 16 TRBJ1-1 . . TRBV7-8
CATTTALGSYEQYF TGTGCCACAACGACAGCCCTAGGCTCCTACGAGCAGTACTTC 14 TRBJ2-7 . . TRBV5-4
CASSLAGGYEQYF TGTGCCAGCTCACTAGCGGGAGGGTACGAGCAGTACTTC 13 TRBJ2-7 TRBD2 . TRBV7-2
CATSDFGQGINNEQFF TGTGCCACCAGTGATTTTGGGCAGGGGATCAACAATGAGCAGTTCTTC 16 TRBJ2-1 . . TRBV24-1
CASRPSGSDVGEQFF TGTGCCAGCAGACCTAGCGGGAGCGATGTTGGTGAGCAGTTCTTC 15 TRBJ2-1 TRBD2 . TRBV4-2
CASSRQEHYGYTF TGTGCCAGCAGTCGACAGGAACACTATGGCTACACCTTC 13 TRBJ1-2 . once TRBV28
CASSLGGSPSPLHF TGTGCCAGCAGCCTCGGGGGGTCTCCTTCACCCCTCCACTTT 14 TRBJ1-6 . . TRBV12-3/TRBV12-4
CASSSSVNEQFF TGTGCCAGCTCAAGCTCGGTCAATGAGCAGTTCTTC 12 TRBJ2-1 . . TRBV18
CASSPPSLIRRYF TGTGCCAGCAGTCCCCCATCTCTTATTAGGAGGTACTTC 13 TRBJ2-4 . . TRBV27
CASSSGLSGYTF TGTGCCAGCAGTTCGGGGTTAAGTGGCTACACCTTC 12 TRBJ1-2 . . TRBV28
CASRSSGKETQYF TGTGCCAGCAGATCTAGCGGGAAGGAGACCCAGTACTTC 13 TRBJ2-5 TRBD2 . TRBV6-2/TRBV6-3
CSDRGHPGTEAFF TGCAGTGACAGGGGTCATCCGGGCACTGAAGCTTTCTTT 13 TRBJ1-1 TRBD1 . TRBV20-1
CASSVSGGRNEQFF TGTGCCAGCAGCGTAAGCGGGGGGCGGAATGAGCAGTTCTTC 14 TRBJ2-1 TRBD2 . TRBV11-3
CASRETISNQPQHF TGTGCCAGCAGGGAGACAATTAGCAATCAGCCCCAGCATTTT 14 TRBJ1-5 . once TRBV2
CASSPLGTQYF TGTGCCAGCAGTCCCCTTGGGACCCAGTACTTC 11 TRBJ2-5 . . TRBV7-8
CSALGTSGRESYEQYF TGCAGTGCCCTAGGGACTAGCGGGAGGGAATCCTACGAGCAGTACTTC 16 TRBJ2-7 TRBD2 . TRBV20-1
CSASGTAWSEQYF TGCAGTGCTAGCGGGACAGCCTGGTCCGAGCAGTACTTC 13 TRBJ2-7 TRBD1 . TRBV20-1
CASSADRGVAEAFF TGTGCCAGCAGTGCGGACAGGGGGGTGGCTGAAGCTTTCTTT 14 TRBJ1-1 TRBD1 . TRBV6-1
CSAEPSGRYEQYF TGCAGTGCTGAACCTAGCGGGAGGTACGAGCAGTACTTC 13 TRBJ2-7 TRBD2 . TRBV20-1
CASRGGDSYGYTF TGTGCCAGCAGGGGGGGGGACAGCTATGGCTACACCTTC 13 TRBJ1-2 TRBD1 . TRBV28
CASSPNSGSQETQYF TGTGCCAGCAGCCCGAATAGCGGGTCCCAAGAGACCCAGTACTTC 15 TRBJ2-5 TRBD2 . TRBV7-2
CASSLLVGRTAYEQYF TGTGCCAGCAGCTTATTGGTAGGGCGAACTGCCTACGAGCAGTACTTC 16 TRBJ2-7 . . TRBV11-2
CASSLSSGPIYEQYF TGTGCCAGCAGCTTATCCAGCGGGCCCATTTACGAGCAGTACTTC 15 TRBJ2-7 . . TRBV7-2
CASSMGRGGNQPQHF TGTGCCAGCAGTATGGGGAGGGGCGGCAATCAGCCCCAGCATTTT 15 TRBJ1-5 . . TRBV12-3/TRBV12-4
CSARDSGARTDTQYF TGCAGTGCTAGGGATAGCGGAGCCCGCACAGATACGCAGTATTTT 15 TRBJ2-3 . . TRBV20-1
CAISEALQAFF TGTGCCATCAGTGAGGCCCTTCAAGCTTTCTTT 11 TRBJ1-1 . . TRBV10-3
CASSETSGISGEQFF TGTGCCAGTAGTGAGACTAGCGGGATATCGGGTGAGCAGTTCTTC 15 TRBJ2-1 TRBD2 once TRBV19
CASRPQGAEAFF TGTGCCAGCAGACCGCAGGGCGCTGAAGCTTTCTTT 12 TRBJ1-1 . . TRBV27